A single sample gave rise to the 31 T cell receptor beta chains below, sequenced in a study of T cell responses to AZD1222 COVID-19 vaccine. The repertoire was sequenced with immunoSEQ multiplex PCR; TCRdb's copy has only in-frame clones and lacks some. This table holds about 60,000 clones, around 83% found once. The sequenced sample was peripheral blood, obtained on day 0 of AZD1222 vaccination. All receptors derive from an adult in good health.

This clone showed up just once. This rearrangement joins TRBV5-1 to TRBJ2-2, with 9 positions matching TRBD1. CDR3 length: 16 residues. Germline trimming cut 2 bases from V and 7 bases from J; bases unmatched to any gene: 9. CDR1 is SGHRS, CDR2 YFSETQ, per germline. This CDR3 is CASSFIYRGRNGELFF. The CDR3 DNA follows: TGCGCCAGCAGCTTTATTTACAGGGGGCGTAACGGGGAGCTGTTTTTT.

The chain recombines TRBV7-3 with TRBJ1-1; the D gene is possibly TRBD1 (6 bases). Germline CDR1 is SGHTA and CDR2 is FQGTGA. This CDR3 comprises 16 residues. Trimming removed 5 bases from V and 4 bases from J, with 20 bases in between. The CDR3 bases are TGTGCCAGCAGCCAAAGGGCGTGGGGGCAGGCCACTGAAGCTTTCTTT. Its translation: CASSQRAWGQATEAFF. Full variable domain (missing parts from reference TRBV7-3 and TRBJ1-1): GAGVSQTPSNKVTEKGKYVELRCDPISGHTALYWYRQSLGQGPEFLIYFQGTGAADDSGLPNDRFFAVRPEGSVSTLKIQRTERGDSAVYLCASSQRAWGQATEAFFGQGTRLTVV.

The gene calls are TRBV28 and TRBJ2-7, with D unresolved. The CDR3 is 13 residues long. V was pared by 2 bases and J by 4 bases, with 9 bases between. Germline assignment: CDR1 MDHEN and CDR2 SYDVKM. The CDR3 here is CASSLGQLYEQYF. DNA for the CDR3: TGTGCCAGCAGTTTAGGTCAGCTGTACGAGCAGTACTTC.

The chain carries TRBV29-1 and TRBJ1-1; maybe TRBD1 (5 bases). V was cut by 4 bases and J by 4 bases, with 13 bases left in between. Germline V CDR1 and CDR2: SQVTM, ANQGSEA. The CDR3 loop spans 13 amino acids. CDR3 loop: CSVVKGLGTEAFF. The CDR3 nucleotides read TGCAGCGTTGTTAAGGGGCTTGGCACTGAAGCTTTCTTT.

This sequence joins TRBV27 and TRBJ1-1; no definite D call. The ends were cut back, 7 bases at V and 3 bases at J, with 9 bases in the middle. From germline, CDR1 is MNHEY and CDR2 SMNVEV (reference sequence). The CDR3 has 12 amino acids. Written as DNA, the CDR3 is TGTGCCAGCAAAAGGGAGTACACTGAAGCTTTCTTT. It codes for CASKREYTEAFF.

The CDR3, as DNA: TGTGCCAGCAGCTTGGGGATAGGACAGGGAGATCGATCGGGTGAAAAACTGTTTTTT. Amino acid sequence: CASSLGIGQGDRSGEKLFF. The chain carries TRBV5-4 and TRBJ1-4, with 8 positions matching TRBD1. V lost 0 bases to trimming and J lost 7 bases; unmatched junction nucleotides: 17. This CDR3 contains 19 residues. Germline V lookup: CDR1 SGHNT, CDR2 YYREEE (reference sequence).

The chain combines TRBV19 with TRBJ1-3; D is possibly TRBD1 (6 bases). Germline V gene sequence: CDR1 LNHDA, CDR2 SQIVND (reference sequence). This CDR3 is built from 14 residues. V was shortened by 8 bases and J by 0 bases, with 11 bases between the two germline ends. CDR3 nucleotides: TGTGCCAGTCGTACAGGGATCTCTGGAAACACCATATATTTT. As protein: CASRTGISGNTIYF.

The chain carries TRBV9 and TRBJ2-2; the D gene is possibly TRBD2 (6 bases). Between the trimmed V and J ends, which lost 5 bases and 6 bases, there was a span of 11 bases. The CDR3 has 13 residues. From germline, CDR1 is SGDLS and CDR2 YYNGEE. CDR3 region: CASSGSGAGELFF. CDR3 bases: TGTGCCAGCAGTGGTAGCGGTGCCGGGGAGCTGTTTTTT.

The rearrangement links TRBV29-1 to TRBJ1-1; D not resolved. The CDR3 is 10 residues long. Between the trimmed V and J ends, which lost 7 bases and 0 bases, there was a span of 3 bases. CDR1 is SQVTM and CDR2 is ANQGSEA in the germline V gene. CDR3 loop: CSGLNTEAFF. The CDR3 DNA reads TGCAGCGGTCTGAACACTGAAGCTTTCTTT.

The chain is built from TRBV6-5 and TRBJ2-7, with TRBD2 matching 8 bases. Trimming cost V 4 bases and J 1 base; bases outside gene matches: 0. Per the germline V gene, CDR1 is MNHEY and CDR2 is SVGAGI. The CDR3 contains 13 residues. CDR3: CASSLAGSYEQYV. As DNA, the CDR3 is TGTGCCAGCAGTTTAGCGGGGTCCTACGAGCAGTACGTC.

For the CDR3, the DNA is TGTGCCAGCAGCGACCAAAGTAGTGGCGATGAGCAGTTCTTC. Encoded protein: CASSDQSSGDEQFF. This rearrangement joins TRBV11-2 to TRBJ2-1; unclear D gene. V lost 5 bases, J lost 8 bases, and 16 bases lay in between. The length of the CDR3 is 14 residues. Germline lookup yields CDR1 SGHAT and CDR2 FQNNGV.

This clone was detected only a few times. The V and J genes are TRBV2 and TRBJ1-5; no firm D call. The CDR3 contains 15 residues. The V gene lost 6 bases and the J gene lost 2 bases, with 14 bases spanning the gap. Germline V gene sequence: CDR1 SNHLY, CDR2 FYNNEI. The CDR3 spells CASRNQVIGNQPQHF. CDR3 bases: TGTGCCAGCAGGAATCAGGTTATAGGCAATCAGCCCCAGCATTTT.

This chain joins TRBV4-3 and TRBJ2-6; a weak D match, TRBD1 (5 bases). Trimming took off 4 bases at V and 0 bases at J, with 13 bases between the two ends. Germline assignment: CDR1 LGHNA and CDR2 YSLEER. The CDR3 length is 17 residues. This CDR3 is CASSLDATVSGANVLTF. For the CDR3, the DNA is TGCGCCAGCAGCCTTGACGCGACAGTCTCTGGGGCCAACGTCCTGACTTTC.

J is TRBJ2-3 and V is TRBV7-2; 10 bases map to TRBD2. J lost 2 bases, V lost 6 bases, and 5 bases had no gene match. Germline CDR1 reads SGHTA; CDR2 reads FQGNSA. The CDR3 is 15 residues long. CDR3 nucleotides: TGTGCCAGCAGACGGACTAGCGGACACACAGATACGCAGTATTTT. Amino acid sequence: CASRRTSGHTDTQYF.

This chain joins TRBV5-1 and TRBJ2-2, with D tentatively TRBD2 (5 bases). The V end was cut by 3 bases, the J end by 10 bases, with 16 bases between. The CDR3 is 14 residues long. Germline V CDR1 and CDR2: SGHRS, YFSETQ. CDR3 in amino acids: CASSSTGGHSELFF. The CDR3 DNA is TGCGCCAGCAGCTCAACCGGCGGGCATTCGGAGCTGTTTTTT. Together with reference TRBV5-1 and TRBJ2-2, the CDR3 gives the full variable domain: KAGVTQTPRYLIKTRGQQVTLSCSPISGHRSVSWYQQTPGQGLQFLFEYFSETQRNKGNFPGRFSGRQFSNSRSEMNVSTLELGDSALYLCASSSTGGHSELFFGEGSRLTVL.

The rearrangement links TRBV6-5 to TRBJ2-3; D is tentatively TRBD1 or TRBD2 (5 bases each). Between the trimmed V and J ends, which lost 2 bases and 4 bases, there was a span of 13 bases. The CDR3 length is 15 residues. Per the germline V gene, CDR1 is MNHEY and CDR2 is SVGAGI. The CDR3 bases are TGTGCCAGCAGTTACGGGGGATCACGGGCAGATACGCAGTATTTT. Translating gives CASSYGGSRADTQYF.

This clone has just a few counts. This rearrangement joins TRBV11-2 to TRBJ2-1, with 10 bases fitting TRBD2. Germline V gene sequence: CDR1 SGHAT, CDR2 FQNNGV. This CDR3 comprises 18 residues. Unmatched junction bases numbered 15, after V lost 5 bases and J lost 5 bases. Here the CDR3 reads CASSRLSWRLAGDNEQFF. The CDR3 DNA is TGTGCCAGCAGCCGGCTATCGTGGAGGCTAGCGGGAGACAATGAGCAGTTCTTC.

The genes are TRBV5-5 and TRBJ2-7; D unresolved. Germline V gives CDR1 SGHKS, CDR2 YYEKEE (reference sequence). CDR3 size: 13 residues. V was pared by 1 base and J by 3 bases, with 8 bases between. Written as DNA, the CDR3 is TGTGCCAGCAGCTTGAACGGAATCTACGAGCAGTACTTC. This gives the protein CASSLNGIYEQYF. Based on the CDR3 plus reference TRBV5-5 and TRBJ2-7, the full variable domain is DAGVTQSPTHLIKTRGQQVTLRCSPISGHKSVSWYQQVLGQGPQFIFQYYEKEERGRGNFPDRFSARQFPNYSSELNVNALLLGDSALYLCASSLNGIYEQYFGPGTRLTVT.

This chain uses TRBV10-3 with TRBJ1-1; D is ambiguous. V was cut by 10 bases and J by 5 bases, with 14 bases left in between. The germline gives CDR1 ENHRY, CDR2 SYGVKD. This CDR3 comprises 12 residues. The CDR3 spells CATRDGVTEAFF. CDR3 sequence (DNA): TGTGCCACCAGAGACGGTGTAACTGAAGCTTTCTTT.

The rearrangement joins TRBV4-1 to TRBJ1-2; 10 bases map to TRBD1. There are 17 residues in the CDR3. From germline, CDR1 is MGHRA and CDR2 YSYEKL. With V trimmed by 2 bases and J by 4 bases, 10 bases remained unmatched. In DNA form, the CDR3 reads TGCGCCAGCAGCCAATGGGTTGACAGGGGGCATTTCTATGGCTACACCTTC. Protein: CASSQWVDRGHFYGYTF.

This sequence joins TRBV5-1 and TRBJ2-7; D might be TRBD1 (6 bases). There are 15 residues in the CDR3. Germline CDR1 is SGHRS and CDR2 is YFSETQ. V shed 2 bases and J shed 0 bases, with 12 bases lying between them. The DNA for the CDR3 is TGCGCCAGCAGCTTCGGGCAGGGGCTCTCCTACGAGCAGTACTTC. Amino acid sequence: CASSFGQGLSYEQYF.

This CDR3 is CASSIEAGGPTEAFF. The CDR3 DNA reads TGTGCCAGTAGTATAGAGGCCGGGGGTCCCACTGAAGCTTTCTTT. V and J are TRBV19 and TRBJ1-1; possibly TRBD1 for D (5 bases). This CDR3 comprises 15 residues. Germline V lookup: CDR1 LNHDA, CDR2 SQIVND (reference sequence). V was pared by 0 bases and J by 4 bases, with 12 bases between. The variable domain in full, completed from reference TRBV19 and TRBJ1-1, reads DGGITQSPKYLFRKEGQNVTLSCEQNLNHDAMYWYRQDPGQGLRLIYYSQIVNDFQKGDIAEGYSVSREKKESFPLTVTSAQKNPTAFYLCASSIEAGGPTEAFFGQGTRLTVV.

V is TRBV6-6 and J is TRBJ1-6; 7 bases are shared with TRBD1. Germline V gene lookup returns CDR1 MNHNY and CDR2 SVGAGI (reference sequence). The CDR3 is 15 amino acids. V shed 0 bases, J shed 10 bases, and the junction held 6 bases outside the gene matches. The DNA for the CDR3 is TGTGCCAGCAGTTACTCGGAACAGGGGAGATCACCCCTCCACTTT. Protein sequence: CASSYSEQGRSPLHF.

The chain employs TRBV27 and TRBJ2-2; 8 bases agree with TRBD2. CDR1 is MNHEY and CDR2 is SMNVEV in the germline V gene (reference sequence). V shed 2 bases and J 4 bases; nucleotides not matched to a gene: 12. This CDR3 has 18 residues. The CDR3 is CASSLEFSLAAGTGELFF. CDR3 DNA sequence: TGTGCCAGCAGTTTAGAGTTTTCACTAGCGGCGGGCACCGGGGAGCTGTTTTTT.

This clone was found once. The rearrangement links TRBV28 to TRBJ1-1, with D tentatively TRBD1 (5 bases). Germline V CDR1 and CDR2: MDHEN, SYDVKM. The length of the CDR3 is 15 residues. Trimming took 4 bases from V and 2 from J, leaving 14 bases between them. The DNA for the CDR3 is TGTGCCAGCAGTTCTACCGGGACCGCTAACACTGAAGCTTTCTTT. Protein product: CASSSTGTANTEAFF. Together with reference TRBV28 and TRBJ1-1, the CDR3 gives the full variable domain: DVKVTQSSRYLVKRTGEKVFLECVQDMDHENMFWYRQDPGLGLRLIYFSYDVKMKEKGDIPEGYSVSREKKERFSLILESASTNQTSMYLCASSSTGTANTEAFFGQGTRLTVV.

This chain joins TRBV5-4 and TRBJ2-5; D uncertain. CDR1 and CDR2 from the germline V gene are SGHNT and YYREEE (reference sequence). The CDR3 spans 11 residues. The ends were cut back, 1 base at V and 5 bases at J, with 3 bases in the middle. CDR3 bases: TGTGCCAGCAGCTTGCAGGAGACCCAGTACTTC. Residues: CASSLQETQYF.

J is TRBJ2-2 and V is TRBV19, with a weak D call TRBD2 (6 bases). The length of the CDR3 is 15 residues. Trimming took off 5 bases at V and 6 bases at J, with 16 bases between the two ends. Germline CDR1 LNHDA, CDR2 SQIVND (reference sequence). The CDR3 DNA is TGTGCCAGTAGTCCCCCCCGGGAGAGGGCCGGGGAGCTGTTTTTT. Its protein product is CASSPPRERAGELFF.

This rearrangement joins TRBV6-5 to TRBJ1-2; D may be TRBD1 (5 bases). CDR3 size: 14 residues. V lost 5 bases and J 4 bases, leaving 14 bases between the germline ends. Germline CDR1 MNHEY, CDR2 SVGAGI. In DNA, the CDR3 is TGTGCCAGCAGTCTCCGGTTCGACAGCTATGGCTACACCTTC. Amino acids: CASSLRFDSYGYTF.

This clone showed up just once. The rearrangement uses TRBV4-1 and TRBJ1-6, with D possibly matching TRBD1 (5 bases). The CDR3 loop spans 18 amino acids. The germline V gene has CDR1 MGHRA and CDR2 YSYEKL. V lost 1 base, J lost 1 base, and 14 bases lay in between. The CDR3 reads CASSQVRYGGSYNSPLHF. In DNA, the CDR3 is TGCGCCAGCAGCCAAGTCCGGTACGGGGGATCCTATAATTCACCCCTCCACTTT.

This chain connects TRBV13 to TRBJ2-1; a possible D gene is TRBD2 (6 bases). CDR1 is PRHDT and CDR2 is FYEKMQ in the germline V gene (reference sequence). V was clipped by 2 bases and J by 8 bases, with 19 bases between them. The CDR3 spans 16 residues. Here the CDR3 DNA reads TGTGCCAGCAGCTTACTTAGCGGAACCCCAGCACATGAGCAGTTCTTC. Translating it yields CASSLLSGTPAHEQFF.

Details on this clone: An end of the junction does not agree with germline; a read error may underlie this. This chain joins TRBV19 and TRBJ1-1; D might be TRBD1 (6 bases). This CDR3 is built from 14 residues. Germline lookup yields CDR1 LNHDA and CDR2 SQIVND (reference sequence). The CDR3 sequence is CASSLEQGYAEAFF. Written as DNA, the CDR3 is TGTGCCAGTAGTCTAGAACAGGGTTACGCTGAAGCTTTCTTT.